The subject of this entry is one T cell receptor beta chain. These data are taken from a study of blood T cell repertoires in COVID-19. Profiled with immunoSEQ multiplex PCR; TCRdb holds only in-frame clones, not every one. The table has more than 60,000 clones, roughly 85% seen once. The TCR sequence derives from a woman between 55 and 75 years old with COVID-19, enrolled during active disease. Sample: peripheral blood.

The CDR3 reads CASSATSGRVGNEQFF. CDR3 DNA sequence: TGTGCCAGTAGTGCGACTAGCGGGAGGGTGGGTAATGAGCAGTTCTTC. The V and J genes are TRBV19 and TRBJ2-1; 14 bases fit TRBD2. The CDR3 is 16 amino acids. The V segment lost 5 bases and the J segment 7 bases; nucleotides outside the gene matches: 7. CDR1 LNHDA and CDR2 SQIVND come from the germline V gene (reference sequence).